Following are 5 T cell receptor beta chains from one sample sequenced in a study of blood T cell repertoires in COVID-19. The assay was immunoSEQ multiplex PCR, and TCRdb's table has in-frame clones only and misses some. The table lists 300,000 or so clones, 80% to 90% of them singletons. Sequenced sample: PBMCs or T cells enriched from blood (not recorded which). The origin of the receptors is a woman aged 40 to 50 with acute COVID-19.

In this sample, this clone turned up once. The gene calls are TRBV4-2 and TRBJ2-2, with 8 bases fitting TRBD2. CDR3 length: 18 residues. J lost 7 bases, V lost 0 bases, and 13 bases had no gene match. In germline, CDR1 is LGHNA, CDR2 YNFKEQ. CDR3 sequence (DNA): TGTGCCAGCAGCCAAGATCGGGAGCGGGAGTTTCTGGGCGGGGAGCTGTTTTTT. Its protein product is CASSQDREREFLGGELFF.

Only a few counts were recorded for this clone. The chain joins TRBV28 to TRBJ2-7, with 7 bases matching TRBD1. The V gene's germline CDR1 is MDHEN and CDR2 SYDVKM. Unmatched junction bases numbered 5, after V lost 3 bases and J lost 3 bases. There are 14 residues in the CDR3. CDR3 amino acids: CASSLDRPFYEQYF. In DNA, the CDR3 is TGTGCCAGCAGTTTGGACAGGCCCTTCTACGAGCAGTACTTC.

The chain couples TRBV14 to TRBJ1-1; D is possibly TRBD1 (5 bases). The V end was cut by 6 bases, the J end by 5 bases, with 16 bases between. The germline V gene has CDR1 SGHDN and CDR2 FVKESK. CDR3 length: 14 amino acids. The CDR3 reads CASSPRMGGTEAFF. The CDR3 DNA follows: TGTGCCAGCAGTCCGCGAATGGGGGGAACTGAAGCTTTCTTT.

This clone was found a few times. CDR3 region: CASSGAKGNTIYF. DNA of the CDR3: TGTGCCAGCAGCGGAGCGAAGGGAAACACCATATATTTT. J is TRBJ1-3 and V is TRBV7-9, with D hard to call. Germline V CDR1 and CDR2: SEHNR, FQNEAQ (reference sequence). The V end was cut by 5 bases, the J end by 4 bases, with 9 bases between. The CDR3 covers 13 residues.

The V call is TRBV6-5, the J call TRBJ2-7; TRBD2 agrees at 12 bases. V was clipped by 0 bases and J by 6 bases; unmatched bases: 6. Germline CDR1 reads MNHEY; CDR2 reads SVGAGI. The CDR3 spans 16 residues. CDR3 sequence: CASSYSLTSGSFEQYF. DNA for the CDR3: TGTGCCAGCAGTTACTCCTTGACTAGCGGGAGTTTCGAGCAGTACTTC.